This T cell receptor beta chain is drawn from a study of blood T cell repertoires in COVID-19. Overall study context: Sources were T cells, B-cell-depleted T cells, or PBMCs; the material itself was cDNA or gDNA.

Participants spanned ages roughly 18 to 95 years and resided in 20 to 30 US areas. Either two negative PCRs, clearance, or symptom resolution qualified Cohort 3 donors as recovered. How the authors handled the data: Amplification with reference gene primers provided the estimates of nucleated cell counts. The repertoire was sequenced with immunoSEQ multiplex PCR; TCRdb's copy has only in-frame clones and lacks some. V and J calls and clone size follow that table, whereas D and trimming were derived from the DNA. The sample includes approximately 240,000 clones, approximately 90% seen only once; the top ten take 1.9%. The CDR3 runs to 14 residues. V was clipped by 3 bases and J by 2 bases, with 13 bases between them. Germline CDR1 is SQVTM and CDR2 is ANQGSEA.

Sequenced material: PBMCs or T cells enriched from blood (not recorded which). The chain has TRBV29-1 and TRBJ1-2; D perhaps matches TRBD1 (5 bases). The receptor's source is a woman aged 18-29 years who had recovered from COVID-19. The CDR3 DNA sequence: TGCAGCGTTGATGGGGGGTCGGGGAACTATGGCTACACCTTC. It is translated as CSVDGGSGNYGYTF.